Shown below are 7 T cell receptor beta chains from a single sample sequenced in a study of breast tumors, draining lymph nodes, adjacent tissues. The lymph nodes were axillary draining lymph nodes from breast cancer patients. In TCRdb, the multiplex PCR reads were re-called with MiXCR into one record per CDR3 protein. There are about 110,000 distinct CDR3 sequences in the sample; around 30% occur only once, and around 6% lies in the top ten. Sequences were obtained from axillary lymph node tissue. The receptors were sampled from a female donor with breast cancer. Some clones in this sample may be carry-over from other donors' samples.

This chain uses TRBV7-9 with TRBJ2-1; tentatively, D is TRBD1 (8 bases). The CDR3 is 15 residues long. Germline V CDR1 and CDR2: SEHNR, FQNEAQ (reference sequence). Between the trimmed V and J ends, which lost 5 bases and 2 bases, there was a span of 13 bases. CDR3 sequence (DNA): TGTGCCAGCAGCAGAGCGGGACAGGCCTACAATGAGCAGTTCTTC. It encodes CASSRAGQAYNEQFF.

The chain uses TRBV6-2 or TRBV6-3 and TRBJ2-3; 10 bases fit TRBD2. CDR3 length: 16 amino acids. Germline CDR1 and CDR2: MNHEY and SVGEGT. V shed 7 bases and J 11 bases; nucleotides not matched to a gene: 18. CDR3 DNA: TGTGCCAGCAAGGGACTAGCGTTTAGCTCCTACAATGAGCAGTATTTT. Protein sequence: CASKGLAFSSYNEQYF.

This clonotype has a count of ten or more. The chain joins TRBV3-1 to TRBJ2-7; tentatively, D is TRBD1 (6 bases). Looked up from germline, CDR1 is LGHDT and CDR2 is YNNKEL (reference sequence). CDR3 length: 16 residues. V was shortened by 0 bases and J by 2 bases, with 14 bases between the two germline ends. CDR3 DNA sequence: TGTGCCAGCAGCCAAGATAGGGGGAGATTAGCCTACGAGCAGTACTTC. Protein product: CASSQDRGRLAYEQYF.

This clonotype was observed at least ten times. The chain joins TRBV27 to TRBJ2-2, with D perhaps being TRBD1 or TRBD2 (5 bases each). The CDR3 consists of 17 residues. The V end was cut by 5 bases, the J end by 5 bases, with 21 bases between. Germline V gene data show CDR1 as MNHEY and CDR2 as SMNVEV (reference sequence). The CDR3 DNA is TGTGCCAGCAGTCGAGGTTCGACAGCGTCGGGAACCGGGGAGCTGTTTTTT. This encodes CASSRGSTASGTGELFF.

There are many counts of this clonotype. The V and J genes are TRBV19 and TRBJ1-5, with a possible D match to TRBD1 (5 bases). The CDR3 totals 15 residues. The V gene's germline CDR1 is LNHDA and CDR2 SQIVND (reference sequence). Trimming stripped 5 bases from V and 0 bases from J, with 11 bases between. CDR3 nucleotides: TGTGCCAGTAGTCCAACAGGTAATAGCAATCAGCCCCAGCATTTT. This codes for CASSPTGNSNQPQHF.

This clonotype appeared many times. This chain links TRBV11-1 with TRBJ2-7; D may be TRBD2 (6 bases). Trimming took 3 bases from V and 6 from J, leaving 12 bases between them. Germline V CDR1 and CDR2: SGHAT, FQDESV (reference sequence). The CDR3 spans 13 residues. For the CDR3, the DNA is TGTGCCAGCAGCTTTGGGACTTTCGGCGAGCAGTACTTC. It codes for CASSFGTFGEQYF.

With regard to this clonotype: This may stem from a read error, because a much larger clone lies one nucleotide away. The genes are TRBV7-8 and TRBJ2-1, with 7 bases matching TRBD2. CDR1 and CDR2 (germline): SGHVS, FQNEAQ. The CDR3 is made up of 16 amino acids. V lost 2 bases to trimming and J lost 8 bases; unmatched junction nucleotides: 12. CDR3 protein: CASSLRPGTTYDEQFF. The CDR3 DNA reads TGTGCCAGCAGCTTAAGACCCGGGACTACATACGATGAGCAGTTCTTC.